The next 14 T cell receptor beta chains were all read from a single sample in a study of cytomegalovirus exposure and HLA in healthy donors. It was with 60 Vbeta and 13 Jbeta primers that the PCR ran. This table comes from immunoSEQ multiplex PCR, and its TCRdb copy is limited to in-frame clones, with some not included. The data show around 200,000 clones, roughly four fifths seen once. Material: PBMCs. These receptor sequences come from a woman in her 30s in good health and CMV-seropositive.

This clone was detected only once. The junction does not match germline at one end; this may be a read error. The chain recombines TRBV7-9 with TRBJ2-7; 11 bases match TRBD2. Germline V gene sequence: CDR1 SEHNR, CDR2 FQNEAQ (reference sequence). The CDR3 sequence is 14 residues long. The CDR3 reads CSSSSSGGTYEQYF. The CDR3 nucleotides are TGTTCCAGCAGCTCTAGCGGGGGGACCTACGAGCAGTACTTC.

About this clone: Compared with germline, one end of the junction differs, possibly owing to a read error. The V and J genes are TRBV7-9 and TRBJ1-3; 8 bases are shared with TRBD1. This CDR3 is built from 16 residues. Looked up from germline, CDR1 is SEHNR and CDR2 is FQNEAQ (reference sequence). The CDR3 bases are TGTTCCAGCAGCGATCAAACAGGGGGAGTTGGAAACACCATATATTTT. It specifies CSSSDQTGGVGNTIYF.

Note on this clone: Other DNA variants within this sample encode the same CDR3. This chain connects TRBV27 to TRBJ2-7; no definite D call. Per germline, CDR1 MNHEY and CDR2 SMNVEV (reference sequence). The V and J ends lost 5 bases and 0 bases respectively, with 11 bases between them. The CDR3 contains 14 residues. This CDR3 reads CASSPTYNSYEQYF. For the CDR3, the DNA is TGTGCCAGCAGTCCGACTTACAACTCCTACGAGCAGTACTTC.

The chain links TRBV27 to TRBJ2-4; 8 bases agree with TRBD1. V was clipped by 6 bases and J by 7 bases; unmatched bases: 5. CDR1 is MNHEY and CDR2 is SMNVEV in the germline V gene (reference sequence). This CDR3 comprises 13 residues. The CDR3 reads CASSRGPENIQYF. The DNA of the CDR3 is TGTGCCAGCAGCAGGGGGCCGGAGAACATTCAGTACTTC.

The chain employs TRBV1 and TRBJ2-7; the DNA was not used to check the table's D call, TRBD2. TRBV1 is recorded as a pseudogene. The CDR3 is 16 residues long. The CDR3 coding sequence is TGCACCAGCAACCGAGATCCCCGCGGGAGCTCCTACGAGCAGTACTTC. Protein product: CTSNRDPRGSSYEQYF.

This clone was seen a handful of times. This sequence joins TRBV19 and TRBJ2-5; a possible D gene is TRBD2 (6 bases). The CDR3 loop spans 17 amino acids. Germline lookup yields CDR1 LNHDA and CDR2 SQIVND (reference sequence). The V end lost 3 bases, the J end lost 2 bases, and 19 bases lay between the germline ends. CDR3 in DNA: TGTGCCAGTAGTATCAAATCTTCGGGAGTAGGGCAAGAGACCCAGTACTTC. Translation: CASSIKSSGVGQETQYF.

The chain uses TRBV19 and TRBJ1-1, with 11 bases fitting TRBD1. Germline CDR1 is LNHDA and CDR2 is SQIVND (reference sequence). J gave up 3 bases and V 6 bases, and 3 bases lay outside the gene matches. This CDR3 spans 14 amino acids. The CDR3 DNA follows: TGTGCCAGTAGCTGGGGACAGGGGGACACTGAAGCTTTCTTT. It encodes CASSWGQGDTEAFF.

The chain has TRBV7-9 and TRBJ2-1, with TRBD1 matching over 9 bases. In germline, CDR1 is SEHNR, CDR2 FQNEAQ (reference sequence). The CDR3 length is 16 residues. The ends lost 5 bases at V and 0 bases at J; junction bases unmatched: 5. The CDR3 bases are TGTGCCAGCAGCCGGCCGGGACAGGGCTCCTACAATGAGCAGTTCTTC. Amino acid sequence: CASSRPGQGSYNEQFF.

The genes are TRBV11-2 and TRBJ2-5, with D perhaps TRBD2 (6 bases). The V end lost 1 base, the J end lost 5 bases, and 11 bases lay between the germline ends. CDR1 and CDR2 from the germline V gene are SGHAT and FQNNGV. The CDR3 runs 14 residues. The CDR3 is CASSLGGGRETQYF. The CDR3 nucleotides are TGTGCCAGCAGCTTAGGGGGAGGTAGGGAGACCCAGTACTTC.

The rearrangement uses TRBV28 and TRBJ1-1; D call uncertain. V lost 8 bases to trimming and J lost 1 base, with 2 bases between them. The CDR3 has 10 residues. Germline V gene sequence: CDR1 MDHEN, CDR2 SYDVKM. The chain's CDR3 is CASRNTEAFF. The CDR3 bases are TGTGCCAGCCGGAACACTGAAGCTTTCTTT.

The V gene is TRBV11-2, the J gene TRBJ2-1; the D is unclear. Trimming stripped 1 base from V and 8 bases from J, with 6 bases between. CDR1 is SGHAT, CDR2 FQNNGV, per germline. The CDR3 sequence is 12 residues long. The CDR3, as DNA: TGTGCCAGCAGCTTAGTCGTCGATGAGCAGTTCTTC. As protein: CASSLVVDEQFF. The whole variable domain, filled in from reference TRBV11-2 and TRBJ2-1, reads EAGVAQSPRYKIIEKRQSVAFWCNPISGHATLYWYQQILGQGPKLLIQFQNNGVVDDSQLPKDRFSAERLKGVDSTLKIQPAKLEDSAVYLCASSLVVDEQFFGPGTRLTVL.

This chain uses TRBV7-9 with TRBJ1-1; D remains ambiguous. The length of the CDR3 is 11 residues. The germline V and J ends were trimmed by 8 bases and 1 base, with 5 bases remaining between them. Germline lookup yields CDR1 SEHNR and CDR2 FQNEAQ (reference sequence). CDR3 protein: CASGRNTEAFF. For the CDR3, the DNA is TGTGCCAGCGGGAGGAACACTGAAGCTTTCTTT.

This clone was counted between two and nine times. The V call is TRBV11-2, the J call TRBJ2-1; TRBD1 might be the D (5 bases). V was trimmed by 5 bases and J by 0 bases, leaving 11 bases between them. The germline V gene has CDR1 SGHAT and CDR2 FQNNGV. The CDR3 loop spans 15 amino acids. The CDR3 spells CASSNSRVSYNEQFF. CDR3 nucleotide sequence: TGTGCCAGCAGCAACTCCAGGGTCTCCTACAATGAGCAGTTCTTC.

V gene TRBV28 combines with J gene TRBJ2-7, with 10 bases identical to TRBD1. Germline-derived CDR1 and CDR2 are MDHEN and SYDVKM. The CDR3 runs to 16 residues. The ends lost 2 bases at V and 6 bases at J; junction bases unmatched: 10. CDR3 sequence: CASSLTGTGAYREQYF. The DNA of the CDR3 is TGTGCCAGCAGTTTAACCGGGACAGGGGCTTATCGCGAGCAGTACTTC. Looking up the rest from reference TRBV28 and TRBJ2-7 gives the full variable domain: DVKVTQSSRYLVKRTGEKVFLECVQDMDHENMFWYRQDPGLGLRLIYFSYDVKMKEKGDIPEGYSVSREKKERFSLILESASTNQTSMYLCASSLTGTGAYREQYFGPGTRLTVT.